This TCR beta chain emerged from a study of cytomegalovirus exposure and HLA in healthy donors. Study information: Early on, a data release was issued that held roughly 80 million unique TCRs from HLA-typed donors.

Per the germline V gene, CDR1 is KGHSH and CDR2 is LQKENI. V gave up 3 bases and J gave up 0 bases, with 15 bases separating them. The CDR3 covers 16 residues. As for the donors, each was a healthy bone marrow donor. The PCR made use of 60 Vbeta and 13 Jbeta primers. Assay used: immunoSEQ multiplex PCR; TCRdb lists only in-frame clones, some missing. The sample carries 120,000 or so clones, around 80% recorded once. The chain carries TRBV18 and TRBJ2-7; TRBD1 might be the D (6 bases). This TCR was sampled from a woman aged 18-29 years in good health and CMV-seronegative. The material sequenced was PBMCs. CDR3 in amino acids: CASSPLPGQNSYEQYF. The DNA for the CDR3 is TGTGCCAGCTCACCGCTACCGGGACAAAACTCCTACGAGCAGTACTTC.